These 11 T cell receptor beta chains came from one sample sequenced in a study of blood T cell repertoires in COVID-19 (dated by TCRdb to 2020 to 2021). Libraries were prepared through the immunoSEQ multiplex PCR assay. TCRdb obtained this table from immuneACCESS and retained in-frame rearrangements with V and J assigned. These tables miss some clones; where compared with another copy, unresolved V genes account for less than half of the shortfall, and the remainder is unexplained. The sample data list some 6,400 clones, and approximately 82% of these were observed just once. The leading ten clones occupy approximately 13% of the sample. Sequencing was carried out using peripheral blood. The receptors here all came from a human donor with active COVID-19. The donor label of this sample is uncertain.

The rearrangement links TRBV11-3 to TRBJ2-5; possibly TRBD1 for D (8 bases). The V gene lost 1 base and the J gene lost 3 bases, with 12 bases spanning the gap. The V gene's germline CDR1 is SGHNT and CDR2 YENEEA. CDR3 length: 15 residues. CDR3 sequence reads: CASSLGQGREETQYF. The DNA for the CDR3 is TGTGCCAGCAGCTTAGGACAGGGGAGGGAAGAGACCCAGTACTTC.

The rearrangement uses TRBV19 and TRBJ1-1, with TRBD1 as a possible D gene (6 bases). The V end was cut by 5 bases, the J end by 1 base, with 14 bases between. CDR3 size: 15 residues. The germline V gene has CDR1 LNHDA and CDR2 SQIVND (reference sequence). CDR3 nucleotide sequence: TGTGCCAGTAGTCCTTACAGGGAAAAGAACACTGAAGCTTTCTTT. Protein sequence: CASSPYREKNTEAFF.

This rearrangement joins TRBV5-4 to TRBJ2-7; 8 nucleotides align to TRBD2. The CDR3 is 15 amino acids. V lost 4 bases to trimming and J lost 4 bases; unmatched junction nucleotides: 10. The germline V gene encodes CDR1 SGHNT and CDR2 YYREEE (reference sequence). The CDR3 region is CASSGAGTRGYEQYF. The CDR3 DNA follows: TGTGCCAGCAGCGGGGCCGGGACTAGAGGTTACGAGCAGTACTTC.

The chain links TRBV12-3 or TRBV12-4 to TRBJ1-5; TRBD1 agrees at 7 bases. V dropped 5 bases and J dropped 3; count of bases not matched to a gene: 1. The CDR3 length is 13 residues. As DNA, the CDR3 is TGTGCCAGCAGTGACAGGGCCAATCAGCCCCAGCATTTT. This gives the protein CASSDRANQPQHF.

The CDR3 region has the DNA TGTGCCAGCAGTCGAGAATATTCACCCCTCCACTTT. Translated, it gives CASSREYSPLHF. This rearrangement joins TRBV28 to TRBJ1-6; D uncertain. Germline V CDR1 and CDR2: MDHEN, SYDVKM. This CDR3 has 12 residues. The germline V and J ends were trimmed by 5 bases and 8 bases, with 7 bases remaining between them.

This CDR3 reads CASKGGGGRTDTQYF. The CDR3 DNA reads as TGTGCCAGCAAGGGGGGGGGCGGCCGCACAGATACGCAGTATTTT. The chain joins TRBV6-5 to TRBJ2-3; D is possibly TRBD2 (7 bases). Germline values: CDR1 MNHEY, CDR2 SVGAGI. The CDR3 loop spans 15 amino acids. The V and J ends lost 7 bases and 1 base respectively, with 15 bases between them.

The chain's CDR3 is CAISESNRGLTPLHF. The CDR3, as DNA: TGTGCCATCAGTGAGTCGAACAGGGGGCTGACACCCCTCCACTTT. The chain joins TRBV10-3 to TRBJ1-6, with TRBD1 identical over 9 bases. Germline trimming cut 0 bases from V and 11 bases from J; bases unmatched to any gene: 5. The CDR3 extends over 15 amino acids. CDR1 and CDR2 from the germline V gene are ENHRY and SYGVKD.

This sequence joins TRBV6-4 and TRBJ2-3; 7 nucleotides agree with TRBD2. Germline V gene sequence: CDR1 MRHNA, CDR2 SNTAGT. The CDR3 loop spans 14 amino acids. The V gene end was trimmed by 2 bases and the J gene end by 6 bases; junction bases not matched to a gene: 5. For the CDR3, the DNA is TGTGCCAGCAGTGACGGGGGGACTAAGGATACGCAGTATTTT. This codes for CASSDGGTKDTQYF.

The V call is TRBV11-2, the J call TRBJ2-2, with 7 bases that match TRBD1. Germline CDR1 is SGHAT and CDR2 is FQNNGV. The CDR3 runs 14 residues. The V gene end was trimmed by 5 bases and the J gene end by 1 base; junction bases not matched to a gene: 1. CDR3 loop: CASSPGGNTGELFF. The CDR3 bases are TGTGCCAGCAGCCCAGGGGGGAACACCGGGGAGCTGTTTTTT. Complete variable domain (other parts from reference TRBV11-2 and TRBJ2-2): EAGVAQSPRYKIIEKRQSVAFWCNPISGHATLYWYQQILGQGPKLLIQFQNNGVVDDSQLPKDRFSAERLKGVDSTLKIQPAKLEDSAVYLCASSPGGNTGELFFGEGSRLTVL.

The rearrangement joins TRBV3-1 (or the pseudogene TRBV3-2) to TRBJ2-7; the D gene is possibly TRBD1 (6 bases). In germline, CDR1 is LGHDT, CDR2 YNNKEL (reference sequence). The ends were cut back, 1 base at V and 7 bases at J, with 11 bases in the middle. The CDR3 totals 13 residues. The CDR3 sequence: CASSQVRQVEQYF. The CDR3 DNA follows: TGTGCCAGCAGCCAAGTCCGACAGGTTGAGCAGTACTTC.

The V and J genes are TRBV23-1 and TRBJ2-1; 11 bases match TRBD1. TRBV23-1 is an ORF; its function is uncertain. This CDR3 has 20 amino acids. V was clipped by 0 bases and J by 7 bases; unmatched bases: 17. The chain's CDR3 is CASSQSSDRGRLHSQNEQFF. CDR3 nucleotides: TGCGCCAGCAGTCAATCCTCGGACAGGGGGCGCCTCCATTCCCAGAATGAGCAGTTCTTC.